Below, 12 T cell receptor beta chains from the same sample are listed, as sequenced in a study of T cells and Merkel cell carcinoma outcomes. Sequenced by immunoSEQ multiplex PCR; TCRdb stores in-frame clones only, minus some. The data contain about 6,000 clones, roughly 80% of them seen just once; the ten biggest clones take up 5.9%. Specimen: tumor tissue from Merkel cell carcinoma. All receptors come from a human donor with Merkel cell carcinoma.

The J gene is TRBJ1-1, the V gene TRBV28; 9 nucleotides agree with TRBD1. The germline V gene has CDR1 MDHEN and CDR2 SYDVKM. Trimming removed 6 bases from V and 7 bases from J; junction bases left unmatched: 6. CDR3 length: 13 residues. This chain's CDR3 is CASRAPGQGEAFF. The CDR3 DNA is TGTGCCAGCAGGGCCCCGGGACAGGGTGAAGCTTTCTTT.

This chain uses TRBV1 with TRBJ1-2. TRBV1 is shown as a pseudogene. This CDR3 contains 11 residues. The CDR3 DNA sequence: TGCACCAGCAGCCGGGACTATGGCTACACCTTC. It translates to CTSSRDYGYTF.

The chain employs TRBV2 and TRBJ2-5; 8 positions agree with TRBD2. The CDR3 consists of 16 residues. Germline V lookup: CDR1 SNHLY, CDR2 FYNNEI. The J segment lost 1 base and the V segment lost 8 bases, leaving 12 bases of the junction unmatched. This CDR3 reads CASAEPLLAAQETQYF. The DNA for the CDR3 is TGTGCCAGCGCTGAGCCGCTACTAGCGGCCCAAGAGACCCAGTACTTC.

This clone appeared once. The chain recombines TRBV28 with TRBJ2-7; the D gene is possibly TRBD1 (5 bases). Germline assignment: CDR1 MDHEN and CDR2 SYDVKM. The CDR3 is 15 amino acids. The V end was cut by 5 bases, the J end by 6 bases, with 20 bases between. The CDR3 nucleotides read TGTGCCAGCAGTCCCATTGACAGACTTTCGCCCGAGCAGTACTTC. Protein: CASSPIDRLSPEQYF.

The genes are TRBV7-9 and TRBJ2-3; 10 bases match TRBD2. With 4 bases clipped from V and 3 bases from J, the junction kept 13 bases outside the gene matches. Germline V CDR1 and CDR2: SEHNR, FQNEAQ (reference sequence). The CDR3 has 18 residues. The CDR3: CASSSPLRTSGSTDTQYF. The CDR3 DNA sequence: TGTGCCAGCAGCTCTCCCCTCCGGACTAGCGGTAGTACAGATACGCAGTATTTT.

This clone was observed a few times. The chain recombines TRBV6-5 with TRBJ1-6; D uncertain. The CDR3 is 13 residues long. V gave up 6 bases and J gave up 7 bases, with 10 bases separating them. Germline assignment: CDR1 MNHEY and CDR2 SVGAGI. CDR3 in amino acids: CASRAGENSPLHF. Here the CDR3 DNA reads TGTGCCAGCAGGGCGGGTGAAAATTCACCCCTCCACTTT.

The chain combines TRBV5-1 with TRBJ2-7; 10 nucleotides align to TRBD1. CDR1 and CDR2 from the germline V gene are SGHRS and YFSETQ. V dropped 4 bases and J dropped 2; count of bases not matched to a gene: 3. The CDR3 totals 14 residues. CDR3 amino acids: CASSHGQGAYEQYF. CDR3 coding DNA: TGCGCCAGCAGCCACGGACAGGGGGCCTACGAGCAGTACTTC. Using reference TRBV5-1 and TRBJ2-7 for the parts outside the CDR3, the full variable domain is KAGVTQTPRYLIKTRGQQVTLSCSPISGHRSVSWYQQTPGQGLQFLFEYFSETQRNKGNFPGRFSGRQFSNSRSEMNVSTLELGDSALYLCASSHGQGAYEQYFGPGTRLTVT.

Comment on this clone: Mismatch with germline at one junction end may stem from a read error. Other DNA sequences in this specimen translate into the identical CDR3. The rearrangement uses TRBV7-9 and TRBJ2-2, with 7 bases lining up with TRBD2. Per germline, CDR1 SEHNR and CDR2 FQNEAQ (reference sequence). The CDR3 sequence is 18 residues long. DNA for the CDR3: TGTGCCAGCAGCTTAGTGCCGGGCGGGAGTTCGAATACCGGGGAGCTGTTTTTT. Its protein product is CASSLVPGGSSNTGELFF.

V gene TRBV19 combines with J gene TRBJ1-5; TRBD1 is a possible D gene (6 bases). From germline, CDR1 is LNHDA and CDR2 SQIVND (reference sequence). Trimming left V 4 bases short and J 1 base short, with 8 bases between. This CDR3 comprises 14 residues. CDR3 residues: CASSTGVSNQPQHF. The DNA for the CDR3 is TGTGCCAGTAGTACAGGGGTGAGCAATCAGCCCCAGCATTTT.

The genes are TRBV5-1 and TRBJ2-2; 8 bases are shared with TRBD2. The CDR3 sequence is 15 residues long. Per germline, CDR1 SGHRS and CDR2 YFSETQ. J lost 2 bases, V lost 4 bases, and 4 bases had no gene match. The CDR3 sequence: CASSLGLDNTGELFF. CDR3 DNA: TGCGCCAGCAGCCTGGGACTAGATAACACCGGGGAGCTGTTTTTT.

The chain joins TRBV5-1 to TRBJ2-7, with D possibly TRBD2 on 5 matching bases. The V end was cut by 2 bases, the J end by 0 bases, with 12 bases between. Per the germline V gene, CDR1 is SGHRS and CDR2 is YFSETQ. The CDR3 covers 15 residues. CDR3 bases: TGCGCCAGCAGCTTAAACGGGGTAAGCTCCTACGAGCAGTACTTC. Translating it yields CASSLNGVSSYEQYF.

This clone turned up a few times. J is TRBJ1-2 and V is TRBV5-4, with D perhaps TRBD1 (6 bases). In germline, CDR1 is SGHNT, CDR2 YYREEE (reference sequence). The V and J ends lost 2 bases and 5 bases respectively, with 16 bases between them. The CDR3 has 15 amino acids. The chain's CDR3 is CASSLQGLGEYGYTF. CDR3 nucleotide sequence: TGTGCCAGCAGCTTACAGGGTTTGGGGGAATATGGCTACACCTTC. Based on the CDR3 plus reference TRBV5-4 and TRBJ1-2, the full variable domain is ETGVTQSPTHLIKTRGQQVTLRCSSQSGHNTVSWYQQALGQGPQFIFQYYREEENGRGNFPPRFSGLQFPNYSSELNVNALELDDSALYLCASSLQGLGEYGYTFGSGTRLTVV.